Presented here are 28 T cell receptor beta chains from one specimen sequenced in a study of PD-L1 blockade in urothelial cancer. TCRdb's table, derived via immunoSEQ multiplex PCR, lists solely in-frame clones and lacks some. The sample carries about 50,000 clones, about 86% recorded once. Sample time point: pretreatment peripheral blood. The source material was PBMCs, sampled around atezolizumab (anti-PD-L1) treatment. These receptors were collected from a man in his 70s with urothelial cancer.

V and J are TRBV4-2 and TRBJ2-3; 10 bases are a match to TRBD2. This CDR3 comprises 14 residues. CDR1 is LGHNA and CDR2 is YNFKEQ in the germline V gene. Trimming at V came to 3 bases and at J to 8 bases, leaving 5 bases not matched to a gene. The CDR3 nucleotides are TGTGCCAGCAGCCAGGAGCGGGGGGGCCCTACGCAGTATTTT. It translates to CASSQERGGPTQYF.

V and J are TRBV28 and TRBJ1-1; D gene unclear. The ends were cut back, 6 bases at V and 1 base at J, with 15 bases in the middle. The CDR3 has 15 amino acids. CDR1 and CDR2 (germline): MDHEN, SYDVKM. CDR3 amino acids: CASRCTRGQNTEAFF. The CDR3 DNA reads as TGTGCCAGCAGGTGTACCAGAGGCCAGAACACTGAAGCTTTCTTT.

The V gene is TRBV19, the J gene TRBJ2-7; TRBD1 matches at 7 bases. The length of the CDR3 is 14 residues. With 3 bases clipped from V and 5 bases from J, the junction kept 7 bases outside the gene matches. Germline loops: CDR1 LNHDA, CDR2 SQIVND (reference sequence). In DNA form, the CDR3 reads TGTGCCAGTAGTATGAGGGGGCGCGTCAACGAGCAGTACTTC. This sequence encodes CASSMRGRVNEQYF.

The gene calls are TRBV30 and TRBJ2-5; 10 bases match TRBD2. Germline V gene data show CDR1 as GTSNPN and CDR2 as SVGIG (reference sequence). The CDR3 extends over 14 amino acids. J was trimmed by 5 bases and V by 3 bases; bases with no gene match: 6. The CDR3 DNA reads as TGTGCCTGGAGGTTTAGCGGGGGGCGCGAGACCCAGTACTTC. This codes for CAWRFSGGRETQYF.

V is TRBV6-1 and J is TRBJ2-5; 9 bases match TRBD1. CDR1 is MNHNS, CDR2 SASEGT, per germline. This CDR3 is built from 16 residues. The J segment lost 5 bases and the V segment lost 2 bases, leaving 9 bases of the junction unmatched. Here the CDR3 reads CASSERVGTGRETQYF. CDR3 in DNA: TGTGCCAGCAGTGAAAGGGTAGGGACAGGGAGGGAGACCCAGTACTTC.

The chain uses TRBV9 and TRBJ1-2, with 9 positions matching TRBD1. The ends lost 0 bases at V and 4 bases at J; junction bases unmatched: 7. CDR1 is SGDLS, CDR2 YYNGEE, per germline. CDR3 length: 16 residues. In DNA form, the CDR3 reads TGTGCCAGCAGCGTAGGGAGGGACAGGGTGTCCTATGGCTACACCTTC. Translated, it gives CASSVGRDRVSYGYTF.

The gene calls are TRBV9 and TRBJ2-2; unclear D gene. V lost 0 bases to trimming and J lost 6 bases, with 15 bases between them. The CDR3 loop spans 16 amino acids. The germline CDR1 and CDR2 sequences are SGDLS and YYNGEE. CDR3 sequence reads: CASSVGSAIAPGELFF. In DNA form, the CDR3 reads TGTGCCAGCAGCGTAGGGTCCGCGATCGCCCCCGGGGAGCTGTTTTTT.

This clone appeared a single time. The rearrangement links TRBV2 to TRBJ2-1; 9 bases line up with TRBD2. The CDR3 consists of 15 residues. Looked up from germline, CDR1 is SNHLY and CDR2 is FYNNEI. The V gene end was trimmed by 6 bases and the J gene end by 3 bases; junction bases not matched to a gene: 6. CDR3 amino acids: CASRDSGGFYNEQFF. The CDR3 nucleotides are TGTGCCAGCAGGGATAGCGGGGGCTTCTACAATGAGCAGTTCTTC.

This chain joins TRBV11-2 and TRBJ1-2; D ambiguous. Germline V gene sequence: CDR1 SGHAT, CDR2 FQNNGV. This CDR3 is 13 amino acids long. V was clipped by 3 bases and J by 3 bases, with 8 bases between them. The CDR3 DNA is TGTGCCAGCAGCTTGGGCAACTACTATGGCTACACCTTC. Protein: CASSLGNYYGYTF.

J is TRBJ2-5 and V is TRBV18, with D possibly matching TRBD1 (6 bases). The CDR3 consists of 13 residues. Germline-derived CDR1 and CDR2 are KGHSH and LQKENI. Deletions cut 0 bases from V and 6 bases from J, with 8 bases between. The CDR3 DNA is TGTGCCAGCTCACCACCGGACAGCCAGACCCAGTACTTC. Translation: CASSPPDSQTQYF.

This sequence joins TRBV5-4 and TRBJ2-5; 8 bases line up with TRBD1. Germline V lookup: CDR1 SGHNT, CDR2 YYREEE (reference sequence). Trimming took 4 bases from V and 2 from J; bases not matched to a gene: 4. The CDR3 consists of 14 residues. The CDR3 is CASSPQGGQETQYF. DNA for the CDR3: TGTGCCAGCAGCCCACAGGGGGGACAAGAGACCCAGTACTTC.

This chain connects TRBV28 to TRBJ1-2; 7 nucleotides align to TRBD1. The CDR3 has 15 residues. Per germline, CDR1 MDHEN and CDR2 SYDVKM. V lost 5 bases and J lost 3; bases outside the gene matches: 9. The CDR3 DNA reads as TGTGCCAGCAGTAATAACAGGGGAGGATACTATGGCTACACCTTC. Translating gives CASSNNRGGYYGYTF.

The genes are TRBV30 and TRBJ1-1; 10 nucleotides agree with TRBD1. This CDR3 comprises 15 residues. With 8 bases clipped from V and 3 bases from J, the junction kept 12 bases outside the gene matches. The germline gives CDR1 GTSNPN, CDR2 SVGIG (reference sequence). CDR3 bases: TGTGCCGGGGATGGGACAGGGGTGCTTTACACTGAAGCTTTCTTT. Its translation is CAGDGTGVLYTEAFF.

V gene TRBV30 combines with J gene TRBJ1-2; D ambiguous. V lost 5 bases to trimming and J lost 9 bases, with 16 bases between them. This CDR3 has 12 residues. CDR1 GTSNPN and CDR2 SVGIG come from the germline V gene (reference sequence). The DNA for the CDR3 is TGTGCCTGGTCGGTTGACTCGTGGAGCTACACCTTC. Amino acid sequence: CAWSVDSWSYTF.

This clone was picked up a small number of times. This sequence joins TRBV28 and TRBJ1-1, with D uncertain. The CDR3 is made up of 15 amino acids. V lost 3 bases and J lost 2, with 13 bases in between. Germline V gives CDR1 MDHEN, CDR2 SYDVKM. This chain's CDR3 is CASSLSPTVNTEAFF. The DNA of the CDR3 is TGTGCCAGCAGTTTGTCGCCCACAGTCAACACTGAAGCTTTCTTT. Drawing the rest from reference TRBV28 and TRBJ1-1, the complete variable domain is DVKVTQSSRYLVKRTGEKVFLECVQDMDHENMFWYRQDPGLGLRLIYFSYDVKMKEKGDIPEGYSVSREKKERFSLILESASTNQTSMYLCASSLSPTVNTEAFFGQGTRLTVV.

The chain uses TRBV15 and TRBJ2-7; 7 bases fit TRBD2. Germline V gene data show CDR1 as LNHNV and CDR2 as YYDKDF (reference sequence). This CDR3 comprises 15 residues. V gave up 1 base and J gave up 0 bases; unmatched junction bases: 3. For the CDR3, the DNA is TGTGCCACCAGCAGAGGCGGGGGACGCTCCTACGAGCAGTACTTC. It translates to CATSRGGGRSYEQYF.

This clone was picked up one time. The chain carries TRBV28 and TRBJ1-1, with D unclear. This CDR3 contains 12 residues. V was cut by 2 bases and J by 5 bases, with 6 bases left in between. From germline, CDR1 is MDHEN and CDR2 SYDVKM. The chain's CDR3 is CASSLPGTEAFF. Here the CDR3 DNA reads TGTGCCAGCAGTTTACCGGGTACTGAAGCTTTCTTT.

The chain uses TRBV28 and TRBJ1-1; TRBD1 agrees at 8 bases. The V gene's germline CDR1 is MDHEN and CDR2 SYDVKM. V lost 7 bases, J lost 10 bases, and 14 bases stayed unmatched. The CDR3 sequence is 14 residues long. CDR3 loop: CASIPRQGFSRAFF. The CDR3 DNA is TGTGCCAGCATCCCGAGACAGGGGTTTAGTCGAGCTTTCTTT.

In its sample, this clone was seen once. The rearrangement links TRBV7-2 to TRBJ1-1, with D perhaps matching TRBD1 (6 bases). Trimming took 1 base from V and 9 from J, leaving 12 bases between them. The germline gives CDR1 SGHTA, CDR2 FQGNSA. The CDR3 runs 13 residues. The DNA of the CDR3 is TGTGCCAGCAGCTTAGGAGACAGGAGTAAAGCTTTCTTT. Its protein is CASSLGDRSKAFF.

This chain uses TRBV10-2 with TRBJ2-5; 10 positions match TRBD2. The V gene end was trimmed by 6 bases and the J gene end by 4 bases; junction bases not matched to a gene: 8. The CDR3 loop spans 15 amino acids. The germline V gene has CDR1 WSHSY and CDR2 SAAADI. This CDR3 reads CASRPPAGGAETQYF. CDR3 sequence (DNA): TGCGCCAGCAGGCCCCCAGCGGGAGGGGCAGAGACCCAGTACTTC.

The CDR3 is CAIPAGVSYEQYF. In DNA, the CDR3 is TGTGCCATCCCAGCGGGAGTTAGCTACGAGCAGTACTTC. The J gene is TRBJ2-7, the V gene TRBV7-9; the match to TRBD2 covers 8 bases. Germline CDR1 is SEHNR and CDR2 is FQNEAQ (reference sequence). The CDR3 consists of 13 residues. V lost 10 bases, J lost 3 bases, and 8 bases stayed unmatched.

The rearrangement uses TRBV15 and TRBJ2-7, with D possibly matching TRBD1 (8 bases). Germline V gives CDR1 LNHNV, CDR2 YYDKDF (reference sequence). Trimming left V 1 base short and J 6 bases short, with 19 bases between. The CDR3 runs to 16 residues. Here the CDR3 DNA reads TGTGCCACCAGCAGAGGGGGAGGGACAGGACGGTTCGAGCAGTACTTC. Translated: CATSRGGGTGRFEQYF.

V and J are TRBV5-1 and TRBJ2-5; 11 positions match TRBD2. Trimming took 7 bases from V and 1 from J; bases not matched to a gene: 15. This CDR3 is built from 18 residues. CDR1 and CDR2 from the germline V gene are SGHRS and YFSETQ. The CDR3 nucleotides are TGCGCCAGCGACTCCGGGCCACGGACTAGCGGGCGCCAAGAGACCCAGTACTTC. Amino acid sequence: CASDSGPRTSGRQETQYF.

This sequence joins TRBV7-7 and TRBJ1-1; 8 positions match TRBD1. CDR1 and CDR2 (germline): SSHAT, FNYEAQ (reference sequence). V was pared by 5 bases and J by 1 base, with 3 bases of the junction left unmatched. The length of the CDR3 is 14 residues. CDR3 bases: TGTGCCAGCAGCCCTGGACAGGGGAACACTGAAGCTTTCTTT. Translating gives CASSPGQGNTEAFF.

By share, this clone counts as medium-sized (0.01 to 0.1%). This sequence joins TRBV30 and TRBJ1-6; D is unclear. With 2 bases removed from V and 14 bases from J, the gap between germline ends came to 19 bases. CDR3 length: 14 residues. In germline, CDR1 is GTSNPN, CDR2 SVGIG (reference sequence). The CDR3 region is CAWSTPPQAVALHF. The CDR3 DNA reads TGTGCCTGGAGTACCCCTCCCCAGGCAGTGGCCCTCCACTTT.

This chain links TRBV7-2 with TRBJ1-5; D is perhaps TRBD1 (6 bases). CDR3 size: 15 residues. Germline CDR1 and CDR2: SGHTA and FQGNSA. Trimming took 5 bases from V and 7 from J, leaving 18 bases between them. Here the CDR3 DNA reads TGTGCCAGCAGCCTAGGGACACCCAGGATCCAGCCCCAGCATTTT. Translating gives CASSLGTPRIQPQHF.

This clone showed up just once. This chain joins TRBV7-9 and TRBJ2-3, with D maybe TRBD1 (5 bases). The V gene's germline CDR1 is SEHNR and CDR2 FQNEAQ (reference sequence). The CDR3 covers 14 residues. V shed 5 bases and J shed 0 bases, with 9 bases lying between them. CDR3 amino acids: CASSQGLSTDTQYF. The CDR3 DNA is TGTGCCAGCAGCCAGGGTCTCAGCACAGATACGCAGTATTTT.

The rearrangement uses TRBV11-2 and TRBJ2-3, with 10 bases identical to TRBD2. This CDR3 comprises 15 residues. Germline-derived CDR1 and CDR2 are SGHAT and FQNNGV. The J segment lost 4 bases and the V segment lost 2 bases, leaving 3 bases of the junction unmatched. This CDR3 is CASSLRAGGPDTQYF. DNA of the CDR3: TGTGCCAGCAGCTTAAGAGCGGGAGGGCCAGATACGCAGTATTTT.